Shown below are 20 T cell receptor beta chains from a single sample sequenced in a study of cytomegalovirus exposure and HLA in healthy donors. PCR involved 60 Vbeta and 13 Jbeta primers. Generated by immunoSEQ multiplex PCR, the TCRdb table keeps only in-frame clones and is missing some. The sample has 150,000 to 200,000 clones, around 82% seen once. The source material was PBMCs. Receptor source: a boy aged 5-17 years in good health and CMV-seronegative.

Points on this clone: The junction and the germline gene differ at one end; a read error may be behind it. The chain is built from TRBV7-9 and TRBJ1-1; 10 bases map to TRBD1. The CDR3 contains 14 residues. Germline-derived CDR1 and CDR2 are SEHNR and FQNEAQ (reference sequence). CDR3 sequence: CSSSSRTGGTEAFF. The CDR3 nucleotides are TGTTCCAGCAGCTCACGGACAGGGGGCACTGAAGCTTTCTTT.

V is TRBV4-3 and J is TRBJ1-3; 7 nucleotides line up with TRBD1. Trimming removed 0 bases from V and 2 bases from J; junction bases left unmatched: 7. CDR3 length: 17 residues. Looked up from germline, CDR1 is LGHNA and CDR2 is YSLEER. The CDR3 DNA reads TGCGCCAGCAGCCAAGATCAGTCCACAGGGGCTGGAAACACCATATATTTT. This gives the protein CASSQDQSTGAGNTIYF.

V and J are TRBV11-1 and TRBJ2-7, with 9 bases fitting TRBD1. Germline assignment: CDR1 SGHAT and CDR2 FQDESV (reference sequence). The J segment lost 3 bases and the V segment lost 5 bases, leaving 5 bases of the junction unmatched. The CDR3 loop spans 14 amino acids. In nucleotides, the CDR3 is TGTGCCAGCAGCCTCGGACAGGGGTACTACGAGCAGTACTTC. Translated, it gives CASSLGQGYYEQYF.

V usage is TRBV7-8 and J usage is TRBJ2-1; TRBD2 matches 7 bases. Trimming took 4 bases from V and 2 from J; bases not matched to a gene: 8. The germline CDR1 and CDR2 sequences are SGHVS and FQNEAQ. The CDR3 extends over 16 amino acids. The CDR3 reads CASSSTSAMTYNEQFF. The CDR3 DNA reads as TGTGCCAGCAGCTCCACTAGCGCGATGACCTACAATGAGCAGTTCTTC.

This clone appeared a few times. The DNA of the CDR3 is TGTGCCACCAGCATCCTACACACTGAAGCTTTCTTT. Protein product: CATSILHTEAFF. The rearrangement uses TRBV15 and TRBJ1-1; no reliable D call. Trimming removed 4 bases from V and 3 bases from J, with 6 bases in between. Germline loops: CDR1 LNHNV, CDR2 YYDKDF (reference sequence). The CDR3 has 12 amino acids.

The chain recombines TRBV5-1 with TRBJ2-1; 8 positions match TRBD2. Germline CDR1 and CDR2: SGHRS and YFSETQ. This CDR3 contains 15 residues. V shed 4 bases, J shed 8 bases, and the junction held 11 bases outside the gene matches. This CDR3 is CASSTGLATNDEQFF. DNA for the CDR3: TGCGCCAGCAGCACCGGACTAGCCACCAACGATGAGCAGTTCTTC.

This clone came up a few times. The chain recombines TRBV2 with TRBJ1-5; D is possibly TRBD1 (5 bases). CDR1 and CDR2 from the germline V gene are SNHLY and FYNNEI. V was trimmed by 4 bases and J by 7 bases, leaving 14 bases between them. The CDR3 covers 14 residues. CDR3 sequence: CASSVGGVPQPQHF. Written as DNA, the CDR3 is TGTGCCAGCAGTGTGGGGGGGGTCCCCCAGCCCCAGCATTTT. Combining the CDR3 with reference TRBV2 and TRBJ1-5 gives the whole variable domain EPEVTQTPSHQVTQMGQEVILRCVPISNHLYFYWYRQILGQKVEFLVSFYNNEISEKSEIFDDQFSVERPDGSNFTLKIRSTKLEDSAMYFCASSVGGVPQPQHFGDGTRLSIL.

The CDR3 protein is CASRGAGRRDTEAFF. The CDR3 region has the DNA TGTGCCAGCAGGGGGGCGGGCCGACGGGACACTGAAGCTTTCTTT. The chain carries TRBV7-8 and TRBJ1-1; weak D call: TRBD1 (6 bases). The CDR3 has 15 residues. Germline V lookup: CDR1 SGHVS, CDR2 FQNEAQ. V lost 6 bases and J lost 3, with 17 bases in between.

The chain couples TRBV27 to TRBJ1-5; tentatively, D is TRBD1 (6 bases). This CDR3 has 17 residues. Trimming shortened V by 5 bases and J by 3 bases, and 20 bases separated the two germline ends. Germline CDR1 reads MNHEY; CDR2 reads SMNVEV (reference sequence). Written as DNA, the CDR3 is TGTGCCAGCAGTCCACACGACGGACAGCCCAACAATCAGCCCCAGCATTTT. Its translation: CASSPHDGQPNNQPQHF.

This rearrangement joins TRBV6-6 to TRBJ2-7; 7 bases are shared with TRBD1. The CDR3 is 13 residues long. After removal of 5 bases from V and 3 bases from J, the junction contained 4 bases not matched to a gene. Germline values: CDR1 MNHNY, CDR2 SVGAGI (reference sequence). This CDR3 reads CASSPGTDYEQYF. Written as DNA, the CDR3 is TGTGCCAGCAGTCCCGGGACAGACTACGAGCAGTACTTC.

The genes are TRBV29-1 and TRBJ2-4; TRBD2 matches 8 bases. This CDR3 is built from 13 residues. In germline, CDR1 is SQVTM, CDR2 ANQGSEA. J lost 8 bases, V lost 4 bases, and 7 bases had no gene match. The CDR3 protein is CSVVLSSGYIQYF. In nucleotides, the CDR3 is TGCAGCGTTGTTCTTTCTAGCGGGTACATTCAGTACTTC.

J is TRBJ1-2 and V is TRBV6-5, with a possible D match to TRBD1 (5 bases). Germline V lookup: CDR1 MNHEY, CDR2 SVGAGI. V lost 4 bases to trimming and J lost 4 bases, with 19 bases between them. There are 16 residues in the CDR3. The CDR3 nucleotides are TGTGCCAGCAGTTTATTAACAGGATCCTACGTCTATGGCTACACCTTC. Translated, it gives CASSLLTGSYVYGYTF.

The chain carries TRBV5-1 and TRBJ2-1; D perhaps matches TRBD1 (6 bases). There are 15 residues in the CDR3. Germline V lookup: CDR1 SGHRS, CDR2 YFSETQ. The V end was cut by 2 bases, the J end by 5 bases, with 14 bases between. The CDR3 is CASSLGGTGDNEQFF. CDR3 DNA: TGCGCCAGCAGCTTAGGGGGTACCGGGGACAATGAGCAGTTCTTC.

The J gene is TRBJ1-2, the V gene TRBV6-5, with 8 bases identical to TRBD1. After removal of 6 bases from V and 2 bases from J, the junction contained 8 bases not matched to a gene. The germline V gene has CDR1 MNHEY and CDR2 SVGAGI. This CDR3 contains 15 residues. The CDR3 reads CASSDWTGMNYGYTF. The CDR3 DNA reads TGTGCCAGCAGCGACTGGACAGGGATGAACTATGGCTACACCTTC.

The chain employs TRBV7-9 and TRBJ1-2; the match to TRBD1 covers 7 bases. CDR1 and CDR2 from the germline V gene are SEHNR and FQNEAQ (reference sequence). V was pared by 1 base and J by 4 bases, with 9 bases of the junction left unmatched. The CDR3 sequence is 16 residues long. In DNA form, the CDR3 reads TGTGCCAGCAGCTTAGGTGGTCAGGGGGTTTTCTATGGCTACACCTTC. Protein product: CASSLGGQGVFYGYTF.

The chain carries TRBV7-9 and TRBJ2-2; 8 bases line up with TRBD2. Germline V gene lookup returns CDR1 SEHNR and CDR2 FQNEAQ (reference sequence). The ends lost 6 bases at V and 7 bases at J; junction bases unmatched: 7. The CDR3 extends over 14 amino acids. CDR3 sequence: CASRGSGTVGELFF. CDR3 nucleotide sequence: TGTGCCAGCAGGGGTAGCGGGACGGTCGGGGAGCTGTTTTTT.

V gene TRBV6-4 combines with J gene TRBJ2-1; 12 bases map to TRBD2. J was trimmed by 8 bases and V by 6 bases; bases with no gene match: 8. The CDR3 consists of 15 residues. Germline assignment: CDR1 MRHNA and CDR2 SNTAGT. CDR3 nucleotides: TGTGCCAGCAGCCGACTAGCGGGAGAAGAGGATGAGCAGTTCTTC. Its protein is CASSRLAGEEDEQFF.

The chain combines TRBV11-2 with TRBJ1-4, with 7 nucleotides matching TRBD1. This CDR3 is built from 15 residues. With 0 bases clipped from V and 6 bases from J, the junction kept 4 bases outside the gene matches. CDR1 SGHAT and CDR2 FQNNGV come from the germline V gene. The CDR3: CASSLDGTADEKLFF. CDR3 sequence (DNA): TGTGCCAGCAGCTTAGACGGGACAGCTGATGAAAAACTGTTTTTT.

The CDR3 DNA is TGTGCCACCCCCAAGGGGGGGTCCTACGAGCAGTACTTC. It specifies CATPKGGSYEQYF. V and J are TRBV6-1 and TRBJ2-7; D may be TRBD2 (7 bases). In germline, CDR1 is MNHNS, CDR2 SASEGT. Trimming removed 10 bases from V and 1 base from J, with 14 bases in between. The CDR3 has 13 residues.

In this sample, this clone turned up a few times. The rearrangement uses TRBV6-5 and TRBJ1-2; TRBD1 is a possible D gene (6 bases). CDR3 length: 15 residues. Germline loops: CDR1 MNHEY, CDR2 SVGAGI. V lost 3 bases and J lost 1, with 12 bases in between. The CDR3 protein is CASSYSMDSNYGYTF. CDR3 sequence (DNA): TGTGCCAGCAGTTATTCGATGGACAGTAACTATGGCTACACCTTC.